This entry describes one T cell receptor (beta chain). The antigen is not known. The entry originates in a study of persistence of HIV-infected CD4 T cells. The CDR3 has 18 amino acids. V dropped 2 bases and J dropped 5 bases, with 24 bases sitting between them. Germline CDR1 reads MNHEY; CDR2 reads SMNVEV (reference sequence). The stimulus was lysate of CMV-infected fibroblasts, approximately 9.7 ug/mL. CD40L/CD69 double-negative CD45RO-high memory CD4+ T cells were collected. For at least 4 years, plasma HIV-1 RNA was undetectable (<50 copies/mL). PBMCs were depleted of CD8+ T cells before stimulation. CD8-depleted PBMCs were stimulated about 19 hours with anti-CD28/CD49d costimulation, CD40-blocking antibody and enfuvirtide. The immunoSEQ assay was version 4, run in survey mode. Libraries were prepared by immunoSEQ multiplex PCR; TCRdb keeps only in-frame clonotypes and omits some of them. Of 25,000 to 35,000 clones in the sample, 80% to 90% are singletons; the top ten hold around 0.94%.

The TCR sequence derives from an adult man with HIV who was CMV-seropositive. The source material was CD4+ T cells sorted from PBMCs after approximately 19-hour stimulation, sampled from a patient who received antiretroviral therapy. This chain uses TRBV27 with TRBJ2-5; tentative D call: TRBD1 (5 bases). Here the CDR3 reads CASSLTTPFGASEETQYF. In nucleotides, the CDR3 is TGTGCCAGCAGTTTAACGACCCCTTTTGGGGCGAGCGAGGAGACCCAGTACTTC.